This T cell receptor beta chain was sequenced during a study of PD-L1 blockade in urothelial cancer. Overall study context: Analyses were performed on blood at 3 weeks after treatment start (the second dose) and at 6 weeks. Typically, measured as a median, blood samples had 110,000 to 150,000 T cells.

Trimming shortened V by 1 base and J by 4 bases, and 5 bases separated the two germline ends. This CDR3 region has 12 residues. Germline assignment: CDR1 WSHSY and CDR2 SAAADI. Generated by immunoSEQ multiplex PCR, the TCRdb table keeps only in-frame clones and is missing some. The table includes 35,000 to 45,000 clones, roughly 91% detected once. The receptor was isolated from a woman aged 55-69 years with urothelial cancer. The sequencing used PBMCs, collected around atezolizumab (anti-PD-L1) treatment. The V call is TRBV10-2, the J call TRBJ2-7, with D maybe TRBD1 (5 bases). The CDR3 nucleotides read TGCGCCAGCAGTGAGTACAGGTACGAGCAGTACTTC. Translation gives CASSEYRYEQYF.